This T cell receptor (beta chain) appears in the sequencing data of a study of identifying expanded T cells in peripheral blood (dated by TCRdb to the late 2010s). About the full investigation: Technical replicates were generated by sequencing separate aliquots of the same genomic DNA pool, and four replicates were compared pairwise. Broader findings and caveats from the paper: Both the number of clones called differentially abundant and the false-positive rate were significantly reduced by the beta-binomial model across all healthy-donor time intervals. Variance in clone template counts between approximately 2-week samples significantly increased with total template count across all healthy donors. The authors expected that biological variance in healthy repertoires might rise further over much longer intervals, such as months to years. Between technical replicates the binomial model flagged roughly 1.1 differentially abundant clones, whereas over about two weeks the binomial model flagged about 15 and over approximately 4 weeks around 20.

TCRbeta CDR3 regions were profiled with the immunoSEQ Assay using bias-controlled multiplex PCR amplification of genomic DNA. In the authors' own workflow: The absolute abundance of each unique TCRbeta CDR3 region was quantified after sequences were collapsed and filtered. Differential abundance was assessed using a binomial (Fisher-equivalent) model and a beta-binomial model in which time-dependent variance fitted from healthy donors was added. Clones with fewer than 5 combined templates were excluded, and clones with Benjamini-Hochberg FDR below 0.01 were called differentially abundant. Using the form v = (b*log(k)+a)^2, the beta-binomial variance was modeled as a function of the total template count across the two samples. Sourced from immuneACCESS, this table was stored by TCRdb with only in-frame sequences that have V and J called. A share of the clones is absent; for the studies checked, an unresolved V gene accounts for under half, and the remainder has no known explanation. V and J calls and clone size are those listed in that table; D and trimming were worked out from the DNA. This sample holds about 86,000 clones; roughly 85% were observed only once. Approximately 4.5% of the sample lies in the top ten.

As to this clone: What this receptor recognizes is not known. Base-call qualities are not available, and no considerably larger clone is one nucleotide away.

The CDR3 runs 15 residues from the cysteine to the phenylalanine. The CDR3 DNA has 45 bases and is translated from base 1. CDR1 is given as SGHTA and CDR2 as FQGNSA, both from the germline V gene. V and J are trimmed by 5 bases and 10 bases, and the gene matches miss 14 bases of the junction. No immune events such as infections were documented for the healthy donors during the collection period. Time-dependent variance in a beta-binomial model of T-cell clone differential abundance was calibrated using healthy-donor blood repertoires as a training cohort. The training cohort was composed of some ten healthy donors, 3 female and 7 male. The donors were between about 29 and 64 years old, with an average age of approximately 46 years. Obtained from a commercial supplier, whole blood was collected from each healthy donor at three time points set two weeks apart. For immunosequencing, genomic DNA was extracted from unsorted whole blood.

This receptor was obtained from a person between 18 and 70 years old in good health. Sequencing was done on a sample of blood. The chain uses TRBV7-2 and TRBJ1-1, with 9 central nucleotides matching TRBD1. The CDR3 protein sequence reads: CASSGAPVGQGSAFF. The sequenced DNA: TGTGCCAGCAGCGGGGCCCCGGTGGGACAGGGTTCAGCTTTCTTT.